The 8 T cell receptor beta chains listed next were all sequenced from one sample in a study of cytomegalovirus exposure and HLA in healthy donors. The PCR ran on 60 Vbeta and 13 Jbeta primers. The repertoire was sequenced with immunoSEQ multiplex PCR; TCRdb's copy has only in-frame clones and lacks some. The data contain some 67,000 clones, approximately 78% of them singletons. Sequenced sample: PBMCs. The receptors stem from a man in his forties in good health and CMV-seronegative.

This clone turned up a few times. This chain links TRBV20-1 with TRBJ2-7; maybe TRBD1 (5 bases). Trimming stripped 5 bases from V and 13 bases from J, with 15 bases between. Germline CDR1 DFQATT, CDR2 SNEGSKA (reference sequence). The length of the CDR3 is 10 residues. CDR3 sequence: CSAGATEIYF. In DNA, the CDR3 is TGCAGTGCTGGGGCGACAGAGATTTACTTC.

As regards this clone: The junction differs from germline at one of its ends, possibly a read error. Other DNA sequences of this sample code for an identical CDR3. V and J are TRBV5-1 and TRBJ1-6; 7 bases line up with TRBD1. CDR1 and CDR2 from the germline V gene are SGHRS and YFSETQ. The CDR3 has 15 residues. CDR3 nucleotides: TGTGCCAGCAGGCCTCCGGGACAGAGTAATTCACCCCTCCACTTT. Its protein product is CASRPPGQSNSPLHF.

This chain joins TRBV5-1 and TRBJ2-3, with D possibly being TRBD2 (5 bases). The CDR3 is made up of 14 amino acids. V shed 0 bases and J shed 0 bases, with 5 bases lying between them. CDR1 and CDR2 (germline): SGHRS, YFSETQ. CDR3 bases: TGCGCCAGCAGCTTGGGGACTAGCACAGATACGCAGTATTTT. Encoded protein: CASSLGTSTDTQYF.

The chain joins TRBV14 to TRBJ1-2, with D perhaps matching TRBD1 (6 bases). The CDR3 runs to 14 residues. Looked up from germline, CDR1 is SGHDN and CDR2 is FVKESK. V lost 4 bases to trimming and J lost 1 base, with 10 bases between them. CDR3 in amino acids: CASSPDRINYGYTF. The CDR3 nucleotides read TGTGCCAGCAGCCCGGACAGAATTAACTATGGCTACACCTTC.

The sample holds a few counts of this clone. The J gene is TRBJ1-2, the V gene TRBV18, with 7 bases aligning to TRBD1. The CDR3 spans 13 residues. Germline values: CDR1 KGHSH, CDR2 LQKENI. The junction had 2 bases not matched to a gene; V was cut back by 1 base and J by 6 bases. The CDR3 protein is CASSPRQGDGYTF. In DNA form, the CDR3 reads TGTGCCAGCTCACCACGGCAGGGGGATGGCTACACCTTC. The full variable domain, its missing parts supplied by reference TRBV18 and TRBJ1-2, is NAGVMQNPRHLVRRRGQEARLRCSPMKGHSHVYWYRQLPEEGLKFMVYLQKENIIDESGMPKERFSAEFPKEGPSILRIQQVVRGDSAAYFCASSPRQGDGYTFGSGTRLTVV.

This chain links TRBV7-2 with TRBJ2-6; 7 positions match TRBD1. V trimming: 3 bases; J trimming: 0 bases; junction bases outside the gene matches: 2. Germline V lookup: CDR1 SGHTA, CDR2 FQGNSA. The CDR3 spans 16 residues. CDR3 in DNA: TGTGCCAGCAGCTTGGGACAGACCTCTGGGGCCAACGTCCTGACTTTC. Protein sequence: CASSLGQTSGANVLTF. Filled out from reference TRBV7-2 and TRBJ2-6, the complete variable domain reads GAGVSQSPSNKVTEKGKDVELRCDPISGHTALYWYRQSLGQGLEFLIYFQGNSAPDKSGLPSDRFSAERTGGSVSTLTIQRTQQEDSAVYLCASSLGQTSGANVLTFGAGSRLTVL.

The J gene is TRBJ2-5, the V gene TRBV11-2, with TRBD2 matching 11 bases. Germline values: CDR1 SGHAT, CDR2 FQNNGV. Germline trimming cut 6 bases from V and 5 bases from J; bases unmatched to any gene: 8. CDR3 length: 15 residues. CDR3 residues: CASSHTVAGGETQYF. Here the CDR3 DNA reads TGTGCCAGCAGTCACACAGTAGCGGGGGGGGAGACCCAGTACTTC.

V usage is TRBV7-8 and J usage is TRBJ2-5; 7 bases are a match to TRBD1. V dropped 2 bases and J dropped 2; count of bases not matched to a gene: 11. Germline CDR1 is SGHVS and CDR2 is FQNEAQ. CDR3 size: 17 residues. This CDR3 is CASSLRDRALTQETQYF. In DNA form, the CDR3 reads TGTGCCAGCAGCTTAAGAGACAGGGCGCTAACTCAAGAGACCCAGTACTTC.